The 5 T cell receptor beta chains below were found in one sample sequenced in a study of cytomegalovirus exposure and HLA in healthy donors. Some clones are missing from TCRdb's copy, which holds only in-frame ones; the method was immunoSEQ multiplex PCR. The table records fewer than 200,000 clones, 84% of them present only once. Specimen: PBMCs. These receptor sequences come from a woman between 18 and 29 years old in good health and CMV-seropositive.

The rearrangement links TRBV12-5 to TRBJ1-4; the D gene is possibly TRBD1 (6 bases). V was trimmed by 7 bases and J by 7 bases, leaving 16 bases between them. This CDR3 has 14 residues. CDR1 LGHNT and CDR2 FRNRAP come from the germline V gene. In DNA form, the CDR3 reads TGTGCTAGTGCCTATGGGGGCTGGGGTGAAAAACTGTTTTTT. Protein: CASAYGGWGEKLFF.

This chain connects TRBV4-1 to TRBJ1-1; 11 bases agree with TRBD1. Looked up from germline, CDR1 is MGHRA and CDR2 is YSYEKL. There are 18 residues in the CDR3. Trimming took 3 bases from V and 5 from J; bases not matched to a gene: 14. CDR3 DNA sequence: TGCGCCAGCAGCCATGATGACGGACAGGGGGCGGGACGGACTGAAGCTTTCTTT. It translates to CASSHDDGQGAGRTEAFF.

The chain recombines TRBV9 with TRBJ2-3; maybe TRBD1 (6 bases). The CDR3 extends over 16 amino acids. The V gene's germline CDR1 is SGDLS and CDR2 YYNGEE. Trimming left V 4 bases short and J 1 base short, with 16 bases between. The CDR3 protein is CASSSTIAGGTDTQYF. In DNA, the CDR3 is TGTGCCAGCAGCTCCACTATAGCAGGGGGCACAGATACGCAGTATTTT.

CDR3 loop: CASSEKGLASDEQYF. Here the CDR3 DNA reads TGTGCCAGCAGTGAAAAGGGACTAGCGAGCGACGAGCAGTACTTC. The chain has TRBV6-4 and TRBJ2-7, with TRBD2 matching over 10 bases. CDR1 and CDR2 (germline): MRHNA, SNTAGT. After removal of 3 bases from V and 5 bases from J, the junction contained 7 bases not matched to a gene. The CDR3 covers 15 residues.

This clone was counted a few times. V and J are TRBV6-5 and TRBJ2-7; TRBD1 aligns across 8 bases. V shed 5 bases and J 2 bases; nucleotides not matched to a gene: 2. Germline V gene sequence: CDR1 MNHEY, CDR2 SVGAGI. CDR3 length: 13 amino acids. CDR3 in DNA: TGTGCCAGCAGTCGGACAGGGACCTACGAGCAGTACTTC. Encoded protein: CASSRTGTYEQYF.